Reported below is one T cell receptor (beta chain). This clonotype was observed a handful of times. Its antigen is unknown. No per-base quality is available; no much larger clone lies one base away. The data stem from a study of identical twins listed by TCRdb under 2016. Turning to the overall study: TCR alpha and beta repertoires from monozygotic twins, unrelated adults of various ages and cord blood were deep-sequenced to test whether fetal clonotypes persist. To rule out contamination, the twin experiments were replicated at different times with different library preparation protocols. The study at large found these results: Abundant cord blood beta clonotypes had fewer insertions, young adult naive repertoires showed a similar but weaker trend, and memory repertoires showed no such trend. Conclusions relied on cross-sectional statistical analysis, since the same donors could not be followed over many years. Out-of-frame TCR alpha sharing in monozygotic twins was systematically underestimated by recombination models, whereas sharing between unrelated individuals was in agreement with the recombination models. A weaker excess of twin sharing was found in beta out-of-frame sequences because the signal-to-noise ratio was lowered by fewer shared sequences. Compared with coincidental sharing between unrelated individuals, out-of-frame TCR alpha sequences shared between twins had an excess of sequences with low generation probability. Zero-insertion analyses could be partly confounded by invariant T cells such as MAIT and iNKT, although diverse VJ usage argued against such confounding for most clonotypes.

Trimming removed 1 base from V and 2 bases from J, leaving 14 bases between the germline ends. Reading the germline V gene gives CDR1 SGHRS and CDR2 YFSETQ. The CDR3 sequence holds 16 residues, the cysteine and phenylalanine included. Only the CDR3 DNA is retained, 48 bases long and in frame from the first base. Library preparation employed 5' RACE. The instrument was an Illumina HiSeq 2000. Template switching added a universal primer binding site, and the final cDNA carried a unique molecular identifier that allowed TCR cDNA molecules to be counted accurately. Specific primers in the conserved constant-segment region were used to synthesize first-strand cDNA for the TCR alpha and beta chains. Each cDNA library was double barcoded, with a SMART-Mk sample barcode plus Illumina barcodes, to control for contamination. TruSeq adapter sequences, together with Illumina sample barcodes, were added in two successive PCR steps. The Illumina HiSeq platform was used with custom primers to sequence TCR alpha and beta cDNA libraries. The study's own analysis went as follows. MiGEC was used to process raw reads and extract unique molecular identifiers, and MiXCR was used to find CDR3 positions. For each individual, recombination models were inferred using an EM algorithm with the repgenHMM and IGoR tools. The tcR package in R was used for shared clonotype analysis, with sharing normalized by the product of cloneset sizes. To study raw recombination without the effects of thymic and clonal selection, out-of-frame nonproductive sequences were analyzed. TCRdb reran the public reads through fastp at Q25 and MiXCR, keeping productive beta chains. Rows matching on CDR3 protein sequence are summarized as one entry with the most common DNA and genes. TCRdb's processing, not the study's, gives the V and J calls here. The sample records 400,000 to 500,000 distinct CDR3 sequences, around 20% of which are singletons. The ten largest clones represent around 10% of the sample.

Every donor was a healthy Caucasian. The study also sequenced three unrelated non-twin adults: a male aged 18 to 29, a male aged 50 to 60 and a female aged 50 to 60. Miltenyi CD45RO+ enrichment and human naive T-cell isolation kits were used to isolate memory (CD45RO+) and naive T cells from PBMC. The specimen sequenced was naive T cells sorted from blood. Interpreted using the paper, the cell subset or site label stands for: cells isolated with a human naive T-cell isolation kit. This chain joins TRBV5-1 to TRBJ2-3, with a tentative D call of TRBD1 or TRBD2, each matching 5 bases. The TCR comes from a man aged 50-60 years in good health. The nucleotide sequence is given as TGCGCCAGCAGCTTGCTTCCTGGGGGAAACACAGATACGCAGTATTTT. It encodes CASSLLPGGNTDTQYF.